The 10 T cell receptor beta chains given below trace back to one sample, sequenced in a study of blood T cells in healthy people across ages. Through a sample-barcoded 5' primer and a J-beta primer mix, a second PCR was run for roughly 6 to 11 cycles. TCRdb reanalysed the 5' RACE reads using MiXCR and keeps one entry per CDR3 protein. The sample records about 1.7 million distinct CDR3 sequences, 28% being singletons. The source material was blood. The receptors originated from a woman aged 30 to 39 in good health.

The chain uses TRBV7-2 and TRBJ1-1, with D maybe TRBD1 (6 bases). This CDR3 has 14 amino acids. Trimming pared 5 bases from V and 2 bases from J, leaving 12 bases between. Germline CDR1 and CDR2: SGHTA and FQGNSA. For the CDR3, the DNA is TGTGCCAGCAGCAGGGGGGCGCGAAACACTGAAGCTTTCTTT. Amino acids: CASSRGARNTEAFF. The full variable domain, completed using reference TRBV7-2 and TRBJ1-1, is GAGVSQSPSNKVTEKGKDVELRCDPISGHTALYWYRQSLGQGLEFLIYFQGNSAPDKSGLPSDRFSAERTGGSVSTLTIQRTQQEDSAVYLCASSRGARNTEAFFGQGTRLTVV.

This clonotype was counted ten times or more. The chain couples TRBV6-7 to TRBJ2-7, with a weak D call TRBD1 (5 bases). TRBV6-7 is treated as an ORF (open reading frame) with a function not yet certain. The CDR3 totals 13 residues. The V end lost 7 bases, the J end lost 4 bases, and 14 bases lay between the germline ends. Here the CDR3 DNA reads TGTGCCAGCACCTCCCCAGGGCGATACGAGCAGTACTTC. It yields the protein CASTSPGRYEQYF.

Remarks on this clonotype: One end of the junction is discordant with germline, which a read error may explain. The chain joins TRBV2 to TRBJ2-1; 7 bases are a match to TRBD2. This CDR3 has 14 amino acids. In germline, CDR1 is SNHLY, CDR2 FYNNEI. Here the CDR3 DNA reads TGTGTCAGCGAGCCCAGCGGGAACCTCAATGAGCAGTTCTTC. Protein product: CVSEPSGNLNEQFF. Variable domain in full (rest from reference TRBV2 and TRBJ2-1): EPEVTQTPSHQVTQMGQEVILRCVPISNHLYFYWYRQILGQKVEFLVSFYNNEISEKSEIFDDQFSVERPDGSNFTLKIRSTKLEDSAMYFCVSEPSGNLNEQFFGPGTRLTVL.

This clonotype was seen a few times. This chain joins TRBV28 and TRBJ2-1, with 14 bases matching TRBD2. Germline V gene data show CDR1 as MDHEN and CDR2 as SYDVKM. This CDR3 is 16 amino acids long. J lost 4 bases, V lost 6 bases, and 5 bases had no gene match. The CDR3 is CASREGLAGGYNEQFF. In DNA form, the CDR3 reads TGTGCCAGCAGGGAAGGACTAGCGGGGGGTTACAATGAGCAGTTCTTC.

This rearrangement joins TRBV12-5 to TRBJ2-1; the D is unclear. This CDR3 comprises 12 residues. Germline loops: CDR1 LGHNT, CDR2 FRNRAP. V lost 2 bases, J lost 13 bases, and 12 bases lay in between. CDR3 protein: CASGLTGETQFF. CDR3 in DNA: TGTGCTAGTGGTTTGACCGGAGAGACCCAGTTCTTC.

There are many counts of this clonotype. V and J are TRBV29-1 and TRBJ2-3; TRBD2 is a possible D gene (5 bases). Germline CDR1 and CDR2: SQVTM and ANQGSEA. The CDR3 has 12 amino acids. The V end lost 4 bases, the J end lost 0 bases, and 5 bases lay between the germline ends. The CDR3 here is CSVAGSTDTQYF. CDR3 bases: TGCAGCGTTGCGGGGAGCACAGATACGCAGTATTTT.

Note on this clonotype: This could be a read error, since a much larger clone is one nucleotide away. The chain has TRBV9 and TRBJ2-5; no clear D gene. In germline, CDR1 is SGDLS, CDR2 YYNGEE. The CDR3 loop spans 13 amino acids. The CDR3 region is CTSSTQQQETQYF. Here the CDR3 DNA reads TGTACCAGCAGCACTCAGCAGCAAGAGACCCAGTACTTC.

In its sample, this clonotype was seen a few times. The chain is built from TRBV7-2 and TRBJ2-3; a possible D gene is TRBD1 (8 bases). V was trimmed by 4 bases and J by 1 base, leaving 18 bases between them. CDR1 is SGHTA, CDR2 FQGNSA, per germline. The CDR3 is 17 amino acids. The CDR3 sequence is CASSSHFTGGGTDTQYF. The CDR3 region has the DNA TGTGCCAGCAGCTCCCATTTTACAGGGGGGGGCACAGATACGCAGTATTTT. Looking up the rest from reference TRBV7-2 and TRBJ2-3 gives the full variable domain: GAGVSQSPSNKVTEKGKDVELRCDPISGHTALYWYRQSLGQGLEFLIYFQGNSAPDKSGLPSDRFSAERTGGSVSTLTIQRTQQEDSAVYLCASSSHFTGGGTDTQYFGPGTRLTVL.

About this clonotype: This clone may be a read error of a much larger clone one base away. The CDR3 reads CSADPLANEQYF. CDR3 nucleotides: TGCAGTGCCGATCCCCTAGCGAATGAGCAGTACTTC. This rearrangement joins TRBV20-1 to TRBJ2-5, with a tentative D call TRBD2 (6 bases). V shed 6 bases and J shed 11 bases, with 19 bases lying between them. CDR1 and CDR2 from the germline V gene are DFQATT and SNEGSKA (reference sequence). The length of the CDR3 is 12 residues.

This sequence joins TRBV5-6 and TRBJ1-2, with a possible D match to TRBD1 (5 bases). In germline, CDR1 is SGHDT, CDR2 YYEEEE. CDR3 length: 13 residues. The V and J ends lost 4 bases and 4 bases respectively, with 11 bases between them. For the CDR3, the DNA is TGTGCCAGCAGCACGGGGGTGGCCTATGGCTACACCTTC. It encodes CASSTGVAYGYTF.